This TCR beta chain was identified in a study of blood T cell repertoires in COVID-19. Profiling relied on immunoSEQ multiplex PCR, and the TCRdb table lists in-frame clones only, not all of them. The sample has roughly 140,000 clones; roughly 88% are singletons. The sample holds one count of this clone. At one of its ends the junction is not consistent with the germline gene, which may arise from a read error. The CDR3 is 11 residues long. The source is a man between 60 and 70 years old with active or convalescent COVID-19. The genes are TRBV12-3 or TRBV12-4 and TRBJ1-1; 7 positions match TRBD1. The sequencing sample was made of peripheral blood. This chain's CDR3 is CASSFSGGDVF. In DNA form, the CDR3 reads TGTGCCAGCAGTTTTTCAGGGGGTGATGTCTTT.